A selection of T cell receptor beta chains follows, all from one sample in a study of cytomegalovirus exposure and HLA in healthy donors. Clones were read by immunoSEQ multiplex PCR, and TCRdb kept only the in-frame ones, dropping some. This sample has around 65,000 clones; roughly four fifths occur once, and the top ten carry approximately 7%. The specimen was PBMCs. These receptors were collected from a woman in her twenties or thirties in good health and CMV-seropositive. CDR3s include the opening cysteine and the closing phenylalanine or tryptophan. A D gene is named only where the DNA matches it firmly. A clone size is listed for some rows: how often the clone was seen (once, few, many), or a class if it is expanded.

D	J	V	size	CDR3	DNA
-	TRBJ1-3	TRBV5-1	-	CASSLVSGDTIYF	TGCGCCAGCAGCCTAGTCTCTGGAGACACCATATATTTT
-	TRBJ2-1	TRBV27	-	CASSLVRGSYNEQFF	TGTGCCAGCAGTTTGGTACGGGGATCCTACAATGAGCAGTTCTTC
TRBD1	TRBJ2-5	TRBV25-1	-	CASSVQGDQETQYF	TGTGCCAGCAGTGTACAGGGGGACCAAGAGACCCAGTACTTC
TRBD2	TRBJ2-7	TRBV7-9	-	CASSYWGGYEQYF	TGTGCCAGCAGCTACTGGGGGGGCTACGAGCAGTACTTC
-	TRBJ1-5	TRBV27	few	CASSLGGGNQPQHF	TGTGCCAGCAGTTTAGGAGGGGGCAATCAGCCCCAGCATTTT
TRBD1	TRBJ1-2	TRBV18	-	CASSSDRQGEWGYTF	TGTGCCAGCTCATCCGACCGACAGGGTGAATGGGGCTACACCTTC
-	TRBJ1-1	TRBV19	-	CASSIRWGNTEAFF	TGTGCCAGTAGTATTCGTTGGGGCAACACTGAAGCTTTCTTT
-	TRBJ2-7	TRBV4-1	-	CASSQDPGAFSYEQYF	TGCGCCAGCAGCCAAGATCCAGGGGCTTTCTCCTACGAGCAGTACTTC
TRBD2	TRBJ2-1	TRBV4-3	-	CASSQDPAGALYNEQFF	TGCGCCAGCAGCCAAGATCCGGCGGGAGCCCTCTACAATGAGCAGTTCTTC
TRBD1	TRBJ1-1	TRBV29-1	-	CSVGGQGGRAFF	TGCAGCGTTGGTGGACAGGGAGGACGCGCTTTCTTT
-	TRBJ1-1	TRBV7-8	few	CASGHGNTEAFF	TGTGCCAGCGGACACGGGAACACTGAAGCTTTCTTT
-	TRBJ2-2	TRBV15	-	CATSTASGARDTGELFF	TGTGCCACCAGCACAGCGTCAGGGGCGCGGGACACCGGGGAGCTGTTTTTT
TRBD2	TRBJ2-2	TRBV18	few	CASSPPGTSGRASNTGELFF	TGTGCCAGCTCACCACCGGGAACTAGCGGGAGGGCCTCAAACACCGGGGAGCTGTTTTTT
-	TRBJ2-1	TRBV7-9	-	CASSLASEGTVF	TGTGCCAGCAGCTTAGCGTCGGAGGGTACTGTCTTC
-	TRBJ2-2	TRBV4-1	-	CASSQHSGRGRRTGELFF	TGCGCCAGCAGCCAACATTCCGGGAGGGGGCGCCGAACCGGGGAGCTGTTTTTT
TRBD2	TRBJ2-2	TRBV9	-	CASSVGYSGMSGELFF	TGTGCCAGCAGCGTAGGGTATAGCGGGATGTCCGGGGAGCTGTTTTTT
-	TRBJ2-7	TRBV27	-	CASSLGTGSYEQYF	TGTGCCAGCAGTTTGGGCACTGGCTCCTACGAGCAGTACTTC
-	TRBJ1-1	TRBV2	-	CASSTGEAFF	TGTGCCAGCAGTACAGGTGAAGCTTTCTTT
TRBD1	TRBJ2-3	TRBV7-2	-	CASSQRGGLNTQYF	TGTGCCAGCAGCCAAAGAGGGGGCTTGAATACGCAGTATTTT
-	TRBJ2-2	TRBV4-2	few	CASSQLREWGTGELFF	TGTGCCAGCAGCCAATTACGGGAGTGGGGCACCGGGGAGCTGTTTTTT
-	TRBJ1-3	TRBV7-2	-	CASSQDSSGNTIYF	TGTGCCAGCAGTCAAGACAGCTCTGGAAACACCATATATTTT
-	TRBJ1-2	TRBV27	few	CASKTGYGYTF	TGTGCCAGCAAAACAGGTTATGGCTACACCTTC
-	TRBJ1-3	TRBV28	once	CASRIGNTIYF	TGTGCCAGCAGAATAGGAAACACCATATATTTT
-	TRBJ2-3	TRBV4-2	-	CASSQTTHTDTQYF	TGTGCCAGCAGCCAAACTACGCACACAGATACGCAGTATTTT
-	TRBJ1-1	TRBV13	-	CASSLYARSQGRAAVAEAFF	TGTGCCAGCAGCTTATATGCAAGAAGTCAAGGGAGGGCGGCGGTGGCTGAAGCTTTCTTT
TRBD1	TRBJ1-2	TRBV7-6	-	CASSHGQGACGYTF	TGTGCCAGCAGCCACGGACAGGGGGCCTGTGGCTACACCTTC
-	TRBJ2-4	TRBV13	-	CASSWGEVSAKNIQYF	TGTGCCAGCAGCTGGGGGGAGGTTTCGGCCAAAAACATTCAGTACTTC
-	TRBJ2-1	TRBV7-3	-	CASSFAGTFGNEQFF	TGTGCCAGCAGCTTCGCCGGGACTTTCGGCAATGAGCAGTTCTTC
TRBD1	TRBJ1-2	TRBV2	-	CASRDRGTANYGYTF	TGTGCCAGCCGGGACAGAGGAACAGCTAACTATGGCTACACCTTC
-	TRBJ2-2	TRBV19	-	CASSIDSSSNTGELFF	TGTGCCAGTAGTATAGATTCCTCTAGCAACACCGGGGAGCTGTTTTTT
TRBD1	TRBJ2-2	TRBV30	-	CAWRPRQGVNTGELFF	TGTGCCTGGAGACCCCGCCAGGGGGTGAACACCGGGGAGCTGTTTTTT
-	TRBJ2-5	TRBV14	-	CASSQQGGETQYF	TGTGCCAGCAGCCAACAGGGTGGAGAGACCCAGTACTTC
-	TRBJ2-5	TRBV7-9	-	CASSLGDRYQETQYF	TGTGCCAGCAGCTTGGGAGACAGGTACCAAGAGACCCAGTACTTC